The T cell receptor beta chain described here comes from a study of shared clonotypes between healthy human individuals. Only in-frame clones appear in the TCRdb table, and some are missing; sequencing was by immunoSEQ multiplex PCR. The sample gives 520,000 or so clones, around 79% of which show up once; 13% is in the top ten. CDR1 and CDR2 from the germline V gene are MDHEN and SYDVKM. CDR3 length: 13 residues. The V end lost 2 bases, the J end lost 8 bases, and 12 bases lay between the germline ends. Source material: PBMCs. This chain links TRBV28 with TRBJ1-2; D gene unclear. This TCR was recovered from a woman aged 35 to 49 in good health. Some clones in this sample may be carry-over from other donors' samples. Here the CDR3 reads CASSLRPRRGYTF. For the CDR3, the DNA is TGTGCCAGCAGTTTACGGCCGAGGCGAGGCTACACCTTC.